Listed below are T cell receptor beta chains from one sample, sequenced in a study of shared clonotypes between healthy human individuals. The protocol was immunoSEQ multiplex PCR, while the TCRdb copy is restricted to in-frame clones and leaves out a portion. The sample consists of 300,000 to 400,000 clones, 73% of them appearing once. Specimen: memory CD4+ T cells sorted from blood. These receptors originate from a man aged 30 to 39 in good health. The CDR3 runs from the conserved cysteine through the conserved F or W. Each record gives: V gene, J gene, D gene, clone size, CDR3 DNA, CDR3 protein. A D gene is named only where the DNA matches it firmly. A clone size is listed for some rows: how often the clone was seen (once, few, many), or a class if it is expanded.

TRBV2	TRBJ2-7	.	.	TGTGCCAGCAGTGACAACGCCTACGAGCAGTACTTC	CASSDNAYEQYF
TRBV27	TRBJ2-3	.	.	TGTGCCAGCAGCCTCTACTCCCCAGATACGCAGTATTTT	CASSLYSPDTQYF
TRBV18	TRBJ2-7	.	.	TGTGCCAGCTCACCACAGGGCCCCCTTAGCTCCTACGAGCAGTACTTC	CASSPQGPLSSYEQYF
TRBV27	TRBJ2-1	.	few	TGTGCCAGCAGTATCTCGACAGGACGCTCCTACAATGAGCAGTTCTTC	CASSISTGRSYNEQFF
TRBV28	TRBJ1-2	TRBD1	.	TGTGCCAGCAGCCGGGGGGACAGGGGCTATGGCTACACCTTC	CASSRGDRGYGYTF
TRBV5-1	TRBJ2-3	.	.	TGCGCCAGCAGCTTGAGTTTGGTGGCGGGAAGCACAGATACGCAGTATTTT	CASSLSLVAGSTDTQYF
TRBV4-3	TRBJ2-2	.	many	TGCGCCAGCAGCCAAGGGACCGTAGTGGCCGGGGAGCTGTTTTTT	CASSQGTVVAGELFF
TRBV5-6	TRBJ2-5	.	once	TGTGCCAGCAGCCGAACAGGGACCCAAGAGACCCAGTACTTC	CASSRTGTQETQYF
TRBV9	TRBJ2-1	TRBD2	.	TGTGCCAGCAGCGTAAGTCCTAGCGGGAGCCCTGAGCAGTTCTTC	CASSVSPSGSPEQFF
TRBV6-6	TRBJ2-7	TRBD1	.	TGTGCCAGCAACCCAGGGGACAGGGGGGCCCACGAGCAGTACTTC	CASNPGDRGAHEQYF
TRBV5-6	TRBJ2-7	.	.	TGTGCCAGCAGCTTTGTGGGAGAGCAGTACTTC	CASSFVGEQYF
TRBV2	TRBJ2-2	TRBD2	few	TGTGCCAGCAGCCTGACTAGCGTTGCGAACACCGGGGAGCTGTTTTTT	CASSLTSVANTGELFF
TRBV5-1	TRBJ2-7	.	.	TGCGCCAGCAGCCGGGCGGATGGGGCCGAGCAGTACTTC	CASSRADGAEQYF
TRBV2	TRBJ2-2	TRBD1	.	TGTGCCAGCAGGGAACAGGGGGCGACCGGGGAGCTGTTTTTT	CASREQGATGELFF
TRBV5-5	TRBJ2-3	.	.	TGTGCCAGCACTCGAGATCCGGGGCGGTTCCCAGATACGCAGTATTTT	CASTRDPGRFPDTQYF
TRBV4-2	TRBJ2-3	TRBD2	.	TGTGCCAGCAGCCGGACAACCGCGGGAGTGAGCACAGATACGCAGTATTTT	CASSRTTAGVSTDTQYF
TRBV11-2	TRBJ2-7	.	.	TGTGCCAGCAGCTTAGCCCCAGGGGACTACGAGCAGTACTTC	CASSLAPGDYEQYF
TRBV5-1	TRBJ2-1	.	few	TGCGCCAGCAGCTTGGCTCTGGGAGTCCCCCCCAATGAGCAGTTCTTC	CASSLALGVPPNEQFF
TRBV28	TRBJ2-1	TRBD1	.	TGTGCCAGCAGTCCCGGGACAGGAGACTACAATGAGCAGTTCTTC	CASSPGTGDYNEQFF
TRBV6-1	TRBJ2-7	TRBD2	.	TGTGCCAGCAGTCCACGCCTAGCGGGACCCTACGAGCAGTACTTC	CASSPRLAGPYEQYF
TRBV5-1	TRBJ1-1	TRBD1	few	TGTGCCAGCCACCCCGGGCCGGGGACAGCTGAAGCTTTCTTT	CASHPGPGTAEAFF
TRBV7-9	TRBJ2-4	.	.	TGTGCCAGCAGCTTACTCTCCGGGACTCACAAAAACATTCAGTACTTC	CASSLLSGTHKNIQYF
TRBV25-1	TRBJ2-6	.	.	TGTGCCAGCAGTGGCTGGGGCTGGGTTGGGGCCAACGTCCTGACTTTC	CASSGWGWVGANVLTF
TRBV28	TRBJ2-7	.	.	TGTGCCAGCAGTCCGCTAGCTTACGAGCAGTACTTC	CASSPLAYEQYF
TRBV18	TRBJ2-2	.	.	TGTGCCAGCTCACCACAAGCCCCGGGAAGCGGCACCGGGGAGCTGTTTTTT	CASSPQAPGSGTGELFF
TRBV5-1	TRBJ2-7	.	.	TGCGCCAGCAGCTTGGAGGCGGATTCCTACGAGCAGTACTTC	CASSLEADSYEQYF
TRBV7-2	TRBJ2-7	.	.	TGTGCCAGCAGCCGCTCAGGGCGTGGGAAGGACGAGCAGTACTTC	CASSRSGRGKDEQYF
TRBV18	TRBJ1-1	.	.	TGTGCCAGCTCACAAACGACAGACACCAACACTGAAGCTTTCTTT	CASSQTTDTNTEAFF
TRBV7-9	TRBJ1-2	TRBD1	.	TGTGCCAGCAGCACGAAGGAGACAGGGAGATTCTATGGCTACACCTTC	CASSTKETGRFYGYTF
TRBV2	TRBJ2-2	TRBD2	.	TGTGCCAAGGGGACTAGATCCACCGGGGAGCTGTTTTTT	CAKGTRSTGELFF
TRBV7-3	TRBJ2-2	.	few	TGTGCCAGCAGTACCCGGGGAACCGGGGAGCTGTTTTTT	CASSTRGTGELFF
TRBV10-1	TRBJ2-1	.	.	TGCGCCAGCACCGACGGAGGGTCGAATGAGCAGTTCTTC	CASTDGGSNEQFF
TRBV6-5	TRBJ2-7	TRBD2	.	TGTGCCAGCAGCCGGGGACTAGCGTCCTACGAGCAGTACTTC	CASSRGLASYEQYF
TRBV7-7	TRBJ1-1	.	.	TGTGCTAGCAGCATGGACACGAACACTGAAGCTTTCTTT	CASSMDTNTEAFF
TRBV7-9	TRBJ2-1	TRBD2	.	TGTGCCAGCAGCGGCGGACTAGCCCTGGCCAATGAGCAGTTCTTC	CASSGGLALANEQFF
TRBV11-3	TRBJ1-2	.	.	TGTGCCAGCAGCTTGGGCCCCGAATATGGCTACACCTTC	CASSLGPEYGYTF
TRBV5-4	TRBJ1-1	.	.	TGTGCCAGCAGCTTCCAACCAGAGAACACTGAAGCTTTCTTT	CASSFQPENTEAFF
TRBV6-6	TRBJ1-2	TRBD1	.	TGTGCCAGCAGTTCGCGGACAGGGGGCATGGCCCCCTTC	CASSSRTGGMAPF
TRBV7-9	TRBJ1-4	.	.	TGTGCCAGCAGCTTAGCAAGAGCTAATGAAAAACTGTTTTTT	CASSLARANEKLFF
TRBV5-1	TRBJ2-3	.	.	TGCGCCAGCAGCTTGGCCACGGATACGCAGTATTTT	CASSLATDTQYF
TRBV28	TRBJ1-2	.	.	TGTGCCAGCAGTTTAGGGTATACCTATGGCTACACCTTC	CASSLGYTYGYTF
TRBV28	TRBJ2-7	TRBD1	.	TGTGCCAGCAGTGACAGGGACGAGCAGTACTTC	CASSDRDEQYF
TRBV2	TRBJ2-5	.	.	TGTGCCAGCAGTCCCGTCGCCGGGAGAGGAGGAGAGCAGTACTTC	CASSPVAGRGGEQYF